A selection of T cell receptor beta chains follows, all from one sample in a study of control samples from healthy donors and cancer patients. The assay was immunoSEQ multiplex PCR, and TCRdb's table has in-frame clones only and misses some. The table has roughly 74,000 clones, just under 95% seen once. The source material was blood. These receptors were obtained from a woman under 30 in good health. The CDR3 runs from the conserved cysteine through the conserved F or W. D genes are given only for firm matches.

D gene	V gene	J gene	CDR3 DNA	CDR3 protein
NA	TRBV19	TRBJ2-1	TGTGCCAGTAGGACAGGTGCCGCCCACAATGAGCAGTTCTTC	CASRTGAAHNEQFF
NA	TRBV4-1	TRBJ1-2	TGCGCCAGCAGCCAAGTTAACAGGGTAAGAGGTACTAACTATGGCTACACCTTC	CASSQVNRVRGTNYGYTF
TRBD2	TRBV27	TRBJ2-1	TGTGCCAGCAGTTTAAGGCTAGCGGATTACAATGAGCAGTTCTTC	CASSLRLADYNEQFF
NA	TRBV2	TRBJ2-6	TGTGCCAGCACCCGGGGGACTTCAAGCTCTGGGGCCAACGTCCTGACTTTC	CASTRGTSSSGANVLTF
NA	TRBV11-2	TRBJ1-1	TGTGCCAGCAGCTTAGTGGGCAGGGCTGAAGCTTTCTTT	CASSLVGRAEAFF
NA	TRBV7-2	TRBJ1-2	TGTGCCAGCAGCTTAGCTTTAGTCGGGTATGGCTACACCTTC	CASSLALVGYGYTF
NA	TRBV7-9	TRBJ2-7	TGTGCCAGCAGCTTAGAGCTGCCGGGAAGCTCCTACGAGCAGTACTTC	CASSLELPGSSYEQYF
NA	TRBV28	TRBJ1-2	TGTGCCAGCAGGGGAGGCGACTATGGCTACACCTTC	CASRGGDYGYTF
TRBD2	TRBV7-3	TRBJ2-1	TGTGCCAGCAGCCTACACCGTGGGGCTAGCGGGAGTACAAGGGGTGAGCAGTTCTTC	CASSLHRGASGSTRGEQFF
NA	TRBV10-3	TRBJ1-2	TGTGCCATACAGGATGAAAACTATGGCTACACCTTC	CAIQDENYGYTF
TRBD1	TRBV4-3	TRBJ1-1	TGCGCCAGCAGCCAGGATCCCGGGACAGGGAACACTGAAGCTTTCTTT	CASSQDPGTGNTEAFF
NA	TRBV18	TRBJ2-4	TGTGCCAGCTCACCAGGGGTCGGGGACATTCAGTACTTC	CASSPGVGDIQYF
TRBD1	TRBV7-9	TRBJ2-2	TGTGCCAGCAGCTTTACAGGGGCGAAGACCGGGGAGCTGTTTTTT	CASSFTGAKTGELFF
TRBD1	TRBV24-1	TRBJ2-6	TGTGCCACCAGTGACCCGGACAGGGGTCGTTCTGGGGCCAACGTCCTGACTTTC	CATSDPDRGRSGANVLTF